This T cell receptor (beta chain) is drawn from a study of cytomegalovirus exposure and HLA in healthy donors. This clone was recorded once. The antigen remains unidentified. General observations from the study: Overall, approximately 150 TCR beta chains were annotated as cytomegalovirus-associated. Later, an analysis found that TCR clusters from the first cohort tended to co-occur in the 90 to 150 validation repertoires. In vitro experiments confirmed that three CMV-associated chains were specific for CMV antigens.

The method was immunoSEQ multiplex PCR; TCRdb's version includes in-frame clones alone and lacks a portion of them. Of about 400,000 clones detected, 86% appear once; the ten largest clones hold roughly 0.75%. V trimming: 2 bases; J trimming: 6 bases; junction bases outside the gene matches: 5. CDR3 length: 15 residues. Germline assignment: CDR1 LNHDA and CDR2 SQIVND (reference sequence). J is TRBJ2-7 and V is TRBV19; 12 bases align to TRBD1. The receptor was derived from a woman under 30 in good health and CMV-seronegative. Sequencing used PBMCs. The CDR3 spells CASSIRGTGGFEQYF. The CDR3 DNA reads as TGTGCCAGTAGTATACGTGGGACAGGGGGCTTCGAGCAGTACTTC.